The subject of this entry is one T cell receptor (beta chain). This CDR3 is built from 17 residues. J gave up 4 bases and V 5 bases, and 16 bases lay outside the gene matches. Germline V gene data show CDR1 as MNHEY and CDR2 as SVGEGT. Clones were sequenced by immunoSEQ multiplex PCR, and TCRdb holds only the in-frame ones, with some missing. The table records fewer than 500,000 clones, around 89% of them present only once. Recruitment covered about 25 US areas and drew participants whose ages spanned roughly 18 to 90 years. The sample originates from a study of blood T cell repertoires in COVID-19. The clonotype was recovered from a young man who had recovered from COVID-19. The chain joins TRBV6-2 or TRBV6-3 to TRBJ2-7; 8 nucleotides line up with TRBD2. The specimen was PBMCs or T cells enriched from blood (not recorded which). The CDR3 DNA follows: TGTGCCAGCAGTCCGCCCGCCTTACTAGCGGATCTTTACGAGCAGTACTTC. Protein: CASSPPALLADLYEQYF.